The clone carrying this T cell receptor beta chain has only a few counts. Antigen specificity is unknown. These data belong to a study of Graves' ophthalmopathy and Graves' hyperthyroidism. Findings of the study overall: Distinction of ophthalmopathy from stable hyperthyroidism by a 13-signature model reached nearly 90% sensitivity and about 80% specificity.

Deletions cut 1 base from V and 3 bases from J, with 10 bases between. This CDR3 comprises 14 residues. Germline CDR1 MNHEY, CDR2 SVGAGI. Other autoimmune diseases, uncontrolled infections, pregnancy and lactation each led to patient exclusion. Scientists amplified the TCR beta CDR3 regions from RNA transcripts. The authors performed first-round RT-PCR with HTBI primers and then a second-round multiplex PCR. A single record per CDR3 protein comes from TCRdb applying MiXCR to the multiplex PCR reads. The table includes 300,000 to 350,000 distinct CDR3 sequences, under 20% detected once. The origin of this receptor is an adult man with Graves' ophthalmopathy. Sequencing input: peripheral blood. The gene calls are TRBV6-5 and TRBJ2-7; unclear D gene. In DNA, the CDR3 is TGTGCCAGCAGTTACTACGAAGGCATCTACGAGCAGTACTTC. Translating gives CASSYYEGIYEQYF.